This TCR beta chain was sequenced during a study of T cells after yellow fever vaccination. As for the study in general: Where fractions had low cell numbers, libraries were prepared from them with the SMART-Seq v4 Ultra Low Input RNA kit. Broader study findings: Clonotype sharing between CD4 and CD8 compartments was small. The booster saw the reappearance of most primary-vaccination clones (around 96% CD4, less than 90% CD8).

The authors made TCR cDNA by 5'RACE template switching, adding a universal primer site and UMIs. TCRdb processed the 5' RACE reads anew with MiXCR; each CDR3 protein has one entry. The sample contains a few hundred thousand distinct CDR3 sequences, roughly a sixth of which appear only once. This clonotype has just a few counts. The target antigen is unknown. The specimen was PBMCs, collected before the yellow fever booster vaccination. The source of this sequence is a young man who received the YFV17D yellow fever vaccine.

DNA for the CDR3: TGCGCCAGCAGACAGGGGGCACAAGGAAACACCATATATTTT. It translates to CASRQGAQGNTIYF. V and J are TRBV10-2 and TRBJ1-3; the match to TRBD1 covers 9 bases. J gave up 4 bases and V 6 bases, and 4 bases lay outside the gene matches. This CDR3 comprises 14 residues. Germline CDR1 WSHSY, CDR2 SAAADI.